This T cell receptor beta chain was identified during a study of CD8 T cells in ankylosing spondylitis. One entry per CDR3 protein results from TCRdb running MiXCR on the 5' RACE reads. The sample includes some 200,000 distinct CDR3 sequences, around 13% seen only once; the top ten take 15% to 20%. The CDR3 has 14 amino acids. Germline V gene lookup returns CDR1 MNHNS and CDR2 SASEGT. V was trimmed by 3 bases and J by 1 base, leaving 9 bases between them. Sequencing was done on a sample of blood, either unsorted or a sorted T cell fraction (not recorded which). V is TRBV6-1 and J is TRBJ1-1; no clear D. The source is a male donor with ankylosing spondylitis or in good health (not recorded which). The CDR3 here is CASSERAENTEAFF. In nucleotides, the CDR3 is TGTGCCAGCAGTGAGCGGGCGGAGAACACTGAAGCTTTCTTT.